The T cell receptor beta chain described here comes from a study of blood T cell repertoires in COVID-19 (dated by TCRdb to 2020 to 2022). In terms of the full investigation: Samples from collaborators originated in the United States, Italy and Spain and spanned both the acute and convalescent phases of COVID-19. The prospective study material was composed of cDNA or gDNA derived from T cells, B-cell-depleted T cells, or PBMCs. The dataset comprised deeply sampled blood TCRbeta repertoires from subjects exposed to, actively infected with, or recovered from COVID-19. The repertoires were released in a freely available public database intended as a resource for research on the immune response to SARS-CoV-2. The samples were drawn from two sources: the first 160 participants of the ongoing ImmuneRACE study, and some 1,300 subjects contributed by 6 global collaborators. A de-identified subject ID, COVID-19 status, age in years and sex were almost always included in the sample metadata. HLA class I and class II types, where available, came from metadata supplied by the sample provider rather than from assay-based typing.

CDR1 is given as SNHLY and CDR2 as FYNNEI, both from the germline V gene. V is cut back by 6 bases and J by 4 bases, with 13 bases in the junction unmatched. The CDR3 sequence holds 16 residues, the cysteine and phenylalanine included. Kept here is only the CDR3 DNA, which spans 48 bases and is read in frame from base 1. Results the study describes overall, beyond this receptor: Clinical and demographic metadata were provided uncurated, with the amount varying by source and participant.

Comments on this clone: What antigen it recognizes has not been identified. Base qualities are missing; no much larger clone stands one base away.

The immunoSEQ Assay, a bias-controlled multiplex PCR, was used to amplify TCRbeta CDR3 regions from genomic DNA. Turning to the authors' computational methods: The number of nucleated cells in each sample was estimated from the amplification of reference gene primers within the assay. Sequence reads were collapsed and filtered to measure the absolute abundance of every unique TCRbeta CDR3 rearrangement. For each sample, productive Simpson clonality was calculated as the square root of Simpson's diversity index across productive rearrangements. TCRdb provides this immuneACCESS table in a form limited to in-frame rearrangements. Some clones are lacking; in checked studies, under half of them reflect an unresolved V gene, and why the rest are absent is not known. The V and J calls and the clone size are those of that table, but D and trimming were determined from the DNA. This sample lists 110,000 or so clones; 81% were detected once. Roughly 1.4% of the sample rests with the top ten.

Collaborating institutions collected whole blood in K2EDTA tubes following their own protocols. For TCRbeta analysis, collaborators shipped samples as frozen whole blood, isolated PBMCs, or DNA extracted from either of those sample types. The sample was peripheral blood. This TCR was recovered from a man over 45 with acute or convalescent COVID-19. The V and J genes are TRBV2 and TRBJ1-1; TRBD1 lines up with 8 middle nucleotides. The sequenced DNA: TGTGCCAGCAGACCCGCGACAGGGGCCTTGGGCACTGAAGCTTTCTTT. The resulting protein is CASRPATGALGTEAFF.